The source of this TCR beta chain is a study of CD8 T cells in ankylosing spondylitis. CDR1 and CDR2 (germline): MGHRA, YSYEKL. V shed 4 bases and J 2 bases; nucleotides not matched to a gene: 20. There are 20 residues in the CDR3. The authors made TCR beta libraries by quantitative 5'-RACE with molecular barcodes. TCRdb ran MiXCR on the 5' RACE reads and lists one entry per CDR3 protein. The sample records 200,000 to 250,000 distinct CDR3 sequences, around a quarter being singletons. A remark on this clonotype: The antigen remains undetermined.

Study-level findings and limits: In ankylosing spondylitis blood, a motif of about eight highly homologous TCR beta variants appeared characteristic. Reactive arthritis synovial fluid and blood previously showed some of these motif variants.

The gene calls are TRBV4-1 and TRBJ1-5, with 7 bases matching TRBD1. Sequencing used blood, either unsorted or a sorted T cell fraction (not recorded which). This receptor was taken from a male donor with ankylosing spondylitis or in good health (not recorded which). The CDR3: CASSLRAGGNGGSGNQPQHF. The CDR3, as DNA: TGCGCCAGCAGCCTCAGGGCAGGGGGTAATGGGGGATCAGGCAATCAGCCCCAGCATTTT.